The 13 T cell receptor beta chains reported below all come from one sample, sequenced in a study of shared clonotypes between healthy human individuals. Clones were sequenced by immunoSEQ multiplex PCR, and TCRdb holds only the in-frame ones, with some missing. The data show 1,500,000 or so clones, approximately 97% seen once. The specimen was naive CD4+ T cells sorted from blood. Subset defined: CD45RA+ positively selected. The receptors come from a man aged 30 to 39 in good health.

The chain couples TRBV28 to TRBJ2-2; D is possibly TRBD2 (5 bases). Germline V lookup: CDR1 MDHEN, CDR2 SYDVKM. V lost 8 bases and J 9 bases, leaving 13 bases between the germline ends. The CDR3 consists of 12 residues. The CDR3 protein is CASSSPGWELFF. CDR3 nucleotides: TGTGCCAGCTCATCCCCGGGGTGGGAGCTGTTTTTT.

This clone occurred once. This rearrangement joins TRBV18 to TRBJ1-1; a weak D match, TRBD1 (5 bases). The V and J ends lost 2 bases and 0 bases respectively, with 10 bases between them. Germline V gives CDR1 KGHSH, CDR2 LQKENI. This CDR3 comprises 15 residues. In nucleotides, the CDR3 is TGTGCCAGCTCACCAGCGGGACGAATGAACACTGAAGCTTTCTTT. Residues: CASSPAGRMNTEAFF.

This clone appeared once. The V and J genes are TRBV7-9 and TRBJ1-3; D might be TRBD1 (6 bases). CDR1 is SEHNR, CDR2 FQNEAQ, per germline (reference sequence). Trimming took 1 base from V and 0 from J, leaving 10 bases between them. There are 16 residues in the CDR3. CDR3 nucleotides: TGTGCCAGCAGCTTAGATGACAGGAGCTCTGGAAACACCATATATTTT. It translates to CASSLDDRSSGNTIYF.

V gene TRBV27 combines with J gene TRBJ2-7; D is possibly TRBD1 (7 bases). Germline loops: CDR1 MNHEY, CDR2 SMNVEV (reference sequence). Trimming removed 5 bases from V and 6 bases from J, with 17 bases in between. The CDR3 runs 14 residues. The CDR3 is CASSRQGGSTEQYF. For the CDR3, the DNA is TGTGCCAGCAGTAGACAGGGAGGTAGTACCGAGCAGTACTTC.

This sequence joins TRBV2 and TRBJ2-3, with D hard to call. Trimming shortened V by 10 bases and J by 6 bases, and 17 bases separated the two germline ends. Germline values: CDR1 SNHLY, CDR2 FYNNEI. The CDR3 loop spans 13 amino acids. In DNA form, the CDR3 reads TGTGCCACCTTTGCCCCCCGCAGGGATACGCAGTATTTT. Protein sequence: CATFAPRRDTQYF.

The chain carries TRBV29-1 and TRBJ1-1; D might be TRBD1 (6 bases). Deletions cut 2 bases from V and 4 bases from J, with 20 bases between. Germline values: CDR1 SQVTM, CDR2 ANQGSEA. The CDR3 sequence is 16 residues long. The CDR3 nucleotides read TGCAGCGTTGAATGGCGGGGGGCCGTCCGGGGCACTGAAGCTTTCTTT. Its translation: CSVEWRGAVRGTEAFF.

J is TRBJ2-7 and V is TRBV30; D is perhaps TRBD1 (6 bases). From germline, CDR1 is GTSNPN and CDR2 SVGIG (reference sequence). The germline V and J ends were trimmed by 5 bases and 2 bases, with 13 bases remaining between them. This CDR3 spans 13 amino acids. The CDR3 protein is CAWLDSKAYEQYF. The CDR3 DNA sequence: TGTGCCTGGCTGGACAGTAAAGCCTACGAGCAGTACTTC.

The chain is built from TRBV7-2 and TRBJ2-3; TRBD1 matches at 10 bases. The V gene end was trimmed by 5 bases and the J gene end by 2 bases; junction bases not matched to a gene: 7. CDR1 and CDR2 (germline): SGHTA, FQGNSA. CDR3 size: 16 residues. The CDR3 protein is CASSRRDRGYTDTQYF. The DNA of the CDR3 is TGTGCCAGCAGCCGCCGGGACAGGGGTTACACAGATACGCAGTATTTT.

The CDR3 bases are TGTGCCAGCAGCTTGGGAGTCAAGGGGCTATATCGATTGGGGATAAGTAGGTACTTC. Protein sequence: CASSLGVKGLYRLGISRYF. The chain recombines TRBV5-6 with TRBJ2-4; tentative D call: TRBD1 (5 bases). CDR1 is SGHDT and CDR2 is YYEEEE in the germline V gene. The CDR3 has 19 amino acids. The V and J ends lost 0 bases and 15 bases respectively, with 34 bases between them.

V and J are TRBV4-3 and TRBJ2-3; perhaps TRBD2 as D (6 bases). Trimming stripped 0 bases from V and 6 bases from J, with 10 bases between. The CDR3 is made up of 14 amino acids. Germline assignment: CDR1 LGHNA and CDR2 YSLEER. The CDR3 here is CASSQDGLADTQYF. The DNA of the CDR3 is TGCGCCAGCAGCCAAGATGGGCTAGCGGATACGCAGTATTTT.

The V gene is TRBV5-6, the J gene TRBJ2-5; D might be TRBD1 (6 bases). Germline CDR1 is SGHDT and CDR2 is YYEEEE. This CDR3 has 17 amino acids. Trimming took off 0 bases at V and 6 bases at J, with 21 bases between the two ends. The CDR3: CASSLDPGDRPLQTQYF. Written as DNA, the CDR3 is TGTGCCAGCAGCTTGGACCCAGGGGATCGTCCTCTACAGACCCAGTACTTC.

The chain uses TRBV7-3 and TRBJ2-6; no definite D call. The V and J ends lost 5 bases and 0 bases respectively, with 5 bases between them. This CDR3 is built from 14 residues. Germline V gene sequence: CDR1 SGHTA, CDR2 FQGTGA. The CDR3 reads CASSLYSGANVLTF. In nucleotides, the CDR3 is TGTGCCAGCAGCCTATACTCTGGGGCCAACGTCCTGACTTTC.

The V call is TRBV7-2, the J call TRBJ2-1; TRBD2 agrees at 11 bases. After removal of 3 bases from V and 0 bases from J, the junction contained 10 bases not matched to a gene. Germline V lookup: CDR1 SGHTA, CDR2 FQGNSA. This CDR3 comprises 19 residues. Here the CDR3 reads CASSFPGLAATTSYNEQFF. Written as DNA, the CDR3 is TGTGCCAGCAGCTTTCCGGGACTAGCGGCTACGACCTCCTACAATGAGCAGTTCTTC. The full variable domain, rest sourced from reference TRBV7-2 and TRBJ2-1, is GAGVSQSPSNKVTEKGKDVELRCDPISGHTALYWYRQSLGQGLEFLIYFQGNSAPDKSGLPSDRFSAERTGGSVSTLTIQRTQQEDSAVYLCASSFPGLAATTSYNEQFFGPGTRLTVL.